One and the same sample provided the 19 T cell receptor beta chains below, sequenced in a study of T cell responses to AZD1222 COVID-19 vaccine. The table came from immunoSEQ multiplex PCR; TCRdb's copy has only in-frame clones and leaves some out. Of roughly 70,000 clones in the sample, roughly 80% were seen once. The source was peripheral blood, collected 28 days after the second AZD1222 dose. The receptors were gathered from an adult who received the AZD1222 COVID-19 vaccine.

The chain has TRBV6-5 and TRBJ2-7, with 7 bases identical to TRBD1. The CDR3 runs 15 residues. CDR1 and CDR2 (germline): MNHEY, SVGAGI. The ends lost 0 bases at V and 3 bases at J; junction bases unmatched: 5. The CDR3 coding sequence is TGTGCCAGCAGTTACTCGGCAGGGGGTATCTACGAGCAGTACTTC. It specifies CASSYSAGGIYEQYF.

CDR3 DNA sequence: TGTGCCTGTATAGCGGGGGGAAGCACAGATACGCAGTATTTT. This sequence encodes CACIAGGSTDTQYF. This chain links TRBV30 with TRBJ2-3; 10 positions match TRBD2. This CDR3 has 14 residues. J was trimmed by 0 bases and V by 6 bases; bases with no gene match: 3. Germline values: CDR1 GTSNPN, CDR2 SVGIG (reference sequence).

The rearrangement uses TRBV12-3 or TRBV12-4 and TRBJ1-1; no firm D call. V dropped 5 bases and J dropped 1 base, with 8 bases sitting between them. The CDR3 consists of 13 residues. The CDR3 DNA follows: TGTGCCAGCAGTCGGGCAGCGAACACTGAAGCTTTCTTT. This translates into CASSRAANTEAFF.

The chain links TRBV6-5 to TRBJ1-2; D uncertain. CDR1 and CDR2 (germline): MNHEY, SVGAGI. The CDR3 consists of 15 residues. V was cut by 9 bases and J by 4 bases, with 21 bases left in between. The CDR3 loop is CASLDREEAPYGYTF. The CDR3 bases are TGTGCCAGTTTAGACCGGGAGGAAGCACCCTATGGCTACACCTTC.

There are a few counts of this clone. The chain is built from TRBV2 and TRBJ2-7; 9 bases are shared with TRBD1. The CDR3 runs 18 residues. The V gene end was trimmed by 6 bases and the J gene end by 1 base; junction bases not matched to a gene: 16. Looked up from germline, CDR1 is SNHLY and CDR2 is FYNNEI. CDR3 nucleotide sequence: TGTGCCAGCAGACCCGGGAGGACAGGGGTGAGGTCTTCCTACGAGCAGTACTTC. Amino acids: CASRPGRTGVRSSYEQYF.

This clone came up a few times. The chain is built from TRBV30 and TRBJ1-2, with 8 nucleotides matching TRBD1. V dropped 5 bases and J dropped 8; count of bases not matched to a gene: 13. This CDR3 is 14 amino acids long. CDR1 and CDR2 (germline): GTSNPN, SVGIG (reference sequence). CDR3 amino acids: CAWRHSGGARGYTF. As DNA, the CDR3 is TGTGCCTGGCGACACTCAGGGGGCGCACGGGGCTACACCTTC. The full variable domain, completed using reference TRBV30 and TRBJ1-2, is SQTIHQWPATLVQPVGSPLSLECTVEGTSNPNLYWYRQAAGRGLQLLFYSVGIGQISSEVPQNLSASRPQDRQFILSSKKLLLSDSGFYLCAWRHSGGARGYTFGSGTRLTVV.

The rearrangement joins TRBV7-2 to TRBJ2-7, with 13 bases that match TRBD2. V trimming: 5 bases; J trimming: 5 bases; junction bases outside the gene matches: 6. Germline V gene sequence: CDR1 SGHTA, CDR2 FQGNSA. The CDR3 is 15 amino acids. The CDR3 DNA is TGTGCCAGCAGCCCAGCCGGGACTAGCGGGGACGAGCAGTACTTC. This gives the protein CASSPAGTSGDEQYF.

The chain links TRBV20-1 to TRBJ2-7, with D perhaps TRBD2 (6 bases). Germline CDR1 is DFQATT and CDR2 is SNEGSKA (reference sequence). The CDR3 is 11 amino acids. Between the trimmed V and J ends, which lost 6 bases and 6 bases, there was a span of 12 bases. CDR3 residues: CSAGGGFEQYF. The DNA of the CDR3 is TGCAGTGCGGGGGGTGGGTTCGAGCAGTACTTC.

V usage is TRBV6-1 and J usage is TRBJ1-1; D is unclear. The ends were cut back, 1 base at V and 2 bases at J, with 11 bases in the middle. CDR3 length: 15 residues. Germline V gives CDR1 MNHNS, CDR2 SASEGT. CDR3 in DNA: TGTGCCAGCAGTGAAGTGAGAGGGAGAAACACTGAAGCTTTCTTT. The encoded protein is CASSEVRGRNTEAFF.

The chain joins TRBV14 to TRBJ2-5, with unresolved D. V was clipped by 3 bases and J by 1 base, with 12 bases between them. Per the germline V gene, CDR1 is SGHDN and CDR2 is FVKESK. CDR3 length equals 15 residues. CDR3 region: CASSQSLGGQETQYF. The CDR3 bases are TGTGCCAGCAGCCAGTCCCTAGGTGGCCAAGAGACCCAGTACTTC.

The rearrangement links TRBV12-1 to TRBJ1-1. TRBV12-1 is listed as a pseudogene. CDR3 length: 16 residues. The CDR3 protein is CASSFAGTYLNTEAFF. The CDR3 DNA reads as TGTGCCAGCAGCTTCGCCGGGACGTACCTCAACACTGAAGCTTTCTTT.

This clone was observed once. The chain couples TRBV18 to TRBJ1-2; D is unresolved. There are 14 residues in the CDR3. V was trimmed by 4 bases and J by 0 bases, leaving 9 bases between them. The germline V gene encodes CDR1 KGHSH and CDR2 LQKENI. CDR3 nucleotide sequence: TGTGCCAGCTCACGAGGGCCTACTAACTATGGCTACACCTTC. It translates to CASSRGPTNYGYTF.

The chain couples TRBV16 to TRBJ2-6; D is perhaps TRBD1 (6 bases). Germline CDR1 KGHSY, CDR2 FQNENV. This CDR3 contains 22 residues. Trimming pared 3 bases from V and 4 bases from J, leaving 31 bases between. CDR3 sequence: CASSHIQGFWGTGPFGANVLTF. The DNA of the CDR3 is TGTGCCAGCAGCCACATACAGGGTTTTTGGGGCACGGGCCCATTCGGGGCCAACGTCCTGACTTTC. The whole variable domain, filled in from reference TRBV16 and TRBJ2-6, reads GEEVAQTPKHLVRGEGQKAKLYCAPIKGHSYVFWYQQVLKNEFKFLISFQNENVFDETGMPKERFSAKCLPNSPCSLEIQATKLEDSAVYFCASSHIQGFWGTGPFGANVLTFGAGSRLTVL.

This chain connects TRBV4-1 to TRBJ2-7; 11 nucleotides agree with TRBD1. The CDR3 extends over 16 amino acids. Germline loops: CDR1 MGHRA, CDR2 YSYEKL. The J segment lost 2 bases and the V segment lost 0 bases, leaving 3 bases of the junction unmatched. CDR3 in amino acids: CASSQEDRGPTYEQYF. CDR3 DNA sequence: TGCGCCAGCAGCCAAGAGGACAGGGGGCCAACCTACGAGCAGTACTTC.

The chain links TRBV5-1 to TRBJ2-3; the D gene is possibly TRBD1 (6 bases). Germline values: CDR1 SGHRS, CDR2 YFSETQ. V was trimmed by 2 bases and J by 0 bases, leaving 7 bases between them. The CDR3 has 14 residues. CDR3 sequence reads: CASSLGQSTDTQYF. The CDR3 DNA follows: TGCGCCAGCAGCTTAGGACAGAGCACAGATACGCAGTATTTT.

This rearrangement joins TRBV7-9 to TRBJ2-1; no definite D call. This CDR3 contains 13 residues. Germline CDR1 SEHNR, CDR2 FQNEAQ (reference sequence). Trimming took 1 base from V and 4 from J, leaving 5 bases between them. CDR3 amino acids: CASSLGAYNEQFF. CDR3 bases: TGTGCCAGCAGCTTAGGGGCTTACAATGAGCAGTTCTTC.

The chain links TRBV7-2 to TRBJ2-1; D is uncertain. The CDR3 covers 13 residues. Per the germline V gene, CDR1 is SGHTA and CDR2 is FQGNSA. The V and J ends lost 5 bases and 9 bases respectively, with 14 bases between them. CDR3 DNA: TGTGCCAGCAGCCCTGTATTAATGGGTGAGCAGTTCTTC. This translates into CASSPVLMGEQFF.

The chain is built from TRBV19 and TRBJ1-2; D might be TRBD1 (6 bases). Germline values: CDR1 LNHDA, CDR2 SQIVND (reference sequence). This CDR3 is built from 15 residues. V was shortened by 3 bases and J by 0 bases, with 11 bases between the two germline ends. In DNA, the CDR3 is TGTGCCAGTAGTATCCCAGGGGCCGCTAACTATGGCTACACCTTC. Translating gives CASSIPGAANYGYTF. Using reference TRBV19 and TRBJ1-2 for the parts outside the CDR3, the full variable domain is DGGITQSPKYLFRKEGQNVTLSCEQNLNHDAMYWYRQDPGQGLRLIYYSQIVNDFQKGDIAEGYSVSREKKESFPLTVTSAQKNPTAFYLCASSIPGAANYGYTFGSGTRLTVV.

The CDR3 sequence is CASSSRLLAYEQYF. CDR3 DNA sequence: TGTGCCAGCAGCTCGAGACTTCTAGCCTACGAGCAGTACTTC. The chain links TRBV9 to TRBJ2-7; no firm D call. The CDR3 is 14 amino acids. V lost 4 bases and J 2 bases, leaving 13 bases between the germline ends. Germline CDR1 SGDLS, CDR2 YYNGEE.